The 14 T cell receptor beta chains below were found in one sample sequenced in a study of CD8+CD57+ T cells in acquired aplastic anemia. Genomic DNA acted as the template from which TCR beta VDJ combination and CDR3 sequence profiling were carried out. TCRdb re-called the reads with MiXCR, one entry per CDR3 protein. The sample includes roughly 190,000 distinct CDR3 sequences, about 53% seen only once; the top ten take about 15%. Sequences were obtained from sorted CD4+, CD8+, or CD8+CD57+ T cells (not recorded which) from PBMCs. The receptors were sampled from a human donor in good health, serving as a control.

Notes on this clonotype: Germline is not matched at one junction end, which may reflect a read error. This chain uses TRBV15 with TRBJ2-7; no firm D call. This CDR3 is built from 14 residues. Germline V gene data show CDR1 as LNHNV and CDR2 as YYDKDF (reference sequence). The CDR3 here is CATSRGGETYERYF. CDR3 sequence (DNA): TGTGCCACCAGCAGAGGGGGTGAAACCTACGAGCGGTACTTC.

This clonotype was detected a few times. This chain joins TRBV28 and TRBJ2-5; TRBD2 matches 8 bases. CDR3 length equals 14 residues. Germline V CDR1 and CDR2: MDHEN, SYDVKM. Trimming at V came to 6 bases and at J to 6 bases, leaving 9 bases not matched to a gene. This CDR3 reads CASRGGGTGQTQYF. The CDR3 DNA follows: TGTGCCAGCAGGGGCGGGGGGACCGGCCAGACCCAGTACTTC.

Many counts were recorded for this clonotype. The chain carries TRBV12-3 or TRBV12-4 and TRBJ1-3; D ambiguous. The V gene lost 4 bases and the J gene lost 7 bases, with 5 bases spanning the gap. The length of the CDR3 is 11 residues. CDR3 residues: CASSWGNTIYF. CDR3 nucleotides: TGTGCCAGCAGTTGGGGTAACACCATATATTTT.

With respect to this clonotype: It is likely a read error, because the conserved phenylalanine at the end of the CDR3 is missing. This chain connects TRBV19 to TRBJ1-2; D might be TRBD1 (5 bases). This CDR3 region has 14 residues. V lost 11 bases and J 7 bases, leaving 23 bases between the germline ends. Per germline, CDR1 LNHDA and CDR2 SQIVND (reference sequence). The CDR3 loop reads CAWTGQGALLGYTS. Written as DNA, the CDR3 is TGTGCCTGGACTGGGCAGGGTGCCCTACTTGGCTACACCTCC.

The chain couples TRBV24-1 to TRBJ1-1; D might be TRBD1 (5 bases). Per germline, CDR1 KGHDR and CDR2 SFDVKD. The V end lost 3 bases, the J end lost 11 bases, and 15 bases lay between the germline ends. The CDR3 extends over 13 amino acids. As DNA, the CDR3 is TGTGCCACCAGTGATGTTGGGGGGGTTGAGGCTTTCTTT. Encoded protein: CATSDVGGVEAFF.

This rearrangement joins TRBV7-6 to TRBJ2-5; TRBD1 matches 7 bases. This CDR3 has 14 residues. CDR1 is SGHVS and CDR2 is FNYEAQ in the germline V gene. V shed 1 base and J 6 bases; nucleotides not matched to a gene: 5. CDR3: CASSLGQGVKTQYF. The DNA of the CDR3 is TGTGCCAGCAGCTTAGGGCAGGGGGTAAAGACCCAGTACTTC.

The rearrangement links TRBV2 to TRBJ1-5; D may be TRBD1 (5 bases). The CDR3 extends over 13 amino acids. V was trimmed by 10 bases and J by 5 bases, leaving 15 bases between them. Germline assignment: CDR1 SNHLY and CDR2 FYNNEI. CDR3 amino acids: CATAGRSDQPQHF. CDR3 bases: TGTGCCACGGCGGGACGATCCGATCAGCCCCAGCATTTT.

With respect to this clonotype: Because it lacks the conserved phenylalanine or tryptophan at the end, this CDR3 is likely a read error. The chain employs TRBV7-2 and TRBJ1-4, with D possibly TRBD1 on 5 matching bases. This CDR3 is 15 amino acids long. Germline CDR1 reads SGHTA; CDR2 reads FQGNSA. For the CDR3, the DNA is TGTGCCGGCAGCATTCGTCCCGGGACGTCCGAACAACTGTTTTCT. Its protein is CAGSIRPGTSEQLFS.

This chain uses TRBV19 with TRBJ1-2, with D maybe TRBD1 (5 bases). The germline gives CDR1 LNHDA, CDR2 SQIVND (reference sequence). The CDR3 is made up of 13 amino acids. V dropped 1 base and J dropped 8 bases, with 11 bases sitting between them. The CDR3 DNA is TGTGCCAGTAGTATAGGGACGGGGCTCGGCTACACCTTC. Translation: CASSIGTGLGYTF.

This clonotype was recorded many times. This chain joins TRBV7-3 and TRBJ2-2, with 9 bases that match TRBD1. J lost 6 bases, V lost 5 bases, and 4 bases had no gene match. This CDR3 contains 14 residues. Germline V gives CDR1 SGHTA, CDR2 FQGTGA. The CDR3 DNA follows: TGTGCCAGCAGCGTGGGACAGGGCGCCGGGGAGCTGTTTTTT. Protein product: CASSVGQGAGELFF.

This clonotype was observed many times. The chain is built from TRBV14 and TRBJ2-1; 7 nucleotides agree with TRBD1. With V trimmed by 0 bases and J by 2 bases, 4 bases remained unmatched. This CDR3 has 16 amino acids. Germline assignment: CDR1 SGHDN and CDR2 FVKESK. The CDR3 loop is CASSQERDSTYNEQFF. CDR3 sequence (DNA): TGTGCCAGCAGCCAAGAAAGGGACAGTACCTACAATGAGCAGTTCTTC.

With respect to this clonotype: This may be a read error: a much more frequent sequence differs by one nucleotide. The rearrangement uses TRBV28 and TRBJ1-5; D call uncertain. The germline gives CDR1 MDHEN, CDR2 SYDVKM. This CDR3 comprises 14 residues. The ends were cut back, 3 bases at V and 0 bases at J, with 6 bases in the middle. The CDR3 DNA reads TGTGCCAGCAGTTTTCAAAATAGCAATCAGCCCCAGCATTTT. Translation: CASSFQNSNQPQHF.

The rearrangement uses TRBV12-3 or TRBV12-4 and TRBJ1-2; 7 bases are a match to TRBD1. With 4 bases clipped from V and 0 bases from J, the junction kept 5 bases outside the gene matches. CDR3 size: 15 residues. In nucleotides, the CDR3 is TGTGCCAGCAGTTCCTCAGGGGGAACTAACTATGGCTACACCTTC. Translating gives CASSSSGGTNYGYTF.

J is TRBJ1-6 and V is TRBV7-2, with D tentatively TRBD1 (5 bases). Germline lookup yields CDR1 SGHTA and CDR2 FQGNSA. CDR3 length equals 17 residues. The V end lost 5 bases, the J end lost 8 bases, and 22 bases lay between the germline ends. Written as DNA, the CDR3 is TGTGCCAGCAGCATCCCCACTCCGGGCAGGGCTCATTCACCCCTCCACTTT. It specifies CASSIPTPGRAHSPLHF.